This T cell receptor (beta chain) emerged from a study of read filtering for tumor transcriptome and immune sequencing. About the study: Among patients, 17 to 20 were male and around 15 female, aged roughly 45 to 85 (mean about 69). RNA-seq yielded only about 75 to 1,400 TCR reads, IR-seq about 4 to 10.27 million.

The CDR3 extends over 17 amino acids. Germline-derived CDR1 and CDR2 are SGHTA and FQGNSA. Trimming left V 2 bases short and J 4 bases short, with 18 bases between. This clonotype was seen ten or more times. Molecular barcoded adaptors covering alpha/delta and beta/gamma chains were used on roughly 400 ng RNA. MiXCR was run by TCRdb on the reads, yielding one entry per CDR3 protein. The sample lists 100,000 to 150,000 distinct CDR3 sequences; approximately 13% were seen once. The sample taken for sequencing was a population of CD138-negative cells sorted from bone marrow. J is TRBJ2-1 and V is TRBV7-2; D may be TRBD2 (6 bases). This TCR was sampled from a donor aged 40 or over with multiple myeloma. The CDR3: CASSLIGRGRSYNEQFF. DNA for the CDR3: TGTGCCAGCAGCTTAATTGGGCGGGGCAGGTCTTACAATGAGCAGTTCTTC.